Each of the 5 T cell receptor beta chains below was sequenced from the same sample in a study of untreated major depressive disorder. The data were produced by immunoSEQ multiplex PCR, yet TCRdb's version contains in-frame clones alone and is incomplete. The sample holds 20,000 to 25,000 clones, approximately 89% seen once. Sequencing was done on a sample of CD4+ T cells from PBMCs. The receptor source for this set is a woman aged 35 to 49 in good health.

V is TRBV6-1 and J is TRBJ1-5, with D hard to call. The CDR3 runs to 13 residues. Germline V gives CDR1 MNHNS, CDR2 SASEGT. V dropped 2 bases and J dropped 9 bases, with 11 bases sitting between them. CDR3 region: CASSERFDLPQHF. CDR3 in DNA: TGTGCCAGCAGTGAAAGGTTTGATCTGCCCCAGCATTTT.

This chain connects TRBV28 to TRBJ2-7, with TRBD2 matching over 8 bases. Germline loops: CDR1 MDHEN, CDR2 SYDVKM. This CDR3 contains 15 residues. V lost 8 bases, J lost 2 bases, and 11 bases stayed unmatched. The CDR3 spells CASGATGGPTYEQYF. The DNA of the CDR3 is TGTGCCAGCGGGGCTACGGGAGGGCCGACCTACGAGCAGTACTTC.

This chain links TRBV18 with TRBJ2-5; D may be TRBD2 (5 bases). V was pared by 3 bases and J by 8 bases, with 16 bases between. The CDR3 length is 14 residues. The germline V gene encodes CDR1 KGHSH and CDR2 LQKENI. Here the CDR3 reads CASSPGSPRDTQYF. As DNA, the CDR3 is TGTGCCAGCTCACCCGGCTCCCCTCGGGATACCCAGTACTTC.

The genes are TRBV21-1 and TRBJ1-1. TRBV21-1 represents a pseudogene. The CDR3 length is 16 residues. The CDR3 protein is CASSSCREERDTEAFF. CDR3 in DNA: TGTGCCAGCAGTTCATGCAGGGAAGAGAGGGACACTGAAGCTTTCTTT.

This rearrangement joins TRBV30 to TRBJ1-4, with TRBD1 as a possible D gene (5 bases). Trimming took 2 bases from V and 8 from J, leaving 15 bases between them. The germline V gene has CDR1 GTSNPN and CDR2 SVGIG (reference sequence). The CDR3 runs to 14 residues. This CDR3 is CAWSPGLDYEKLFF. For the CDR3, the DNA is TGTGCCTGGAGTCCGGGACTAGATTACGAAAAACTGTTTTTT.